A selection of T cell receptor beta chains follows, all from one sample in a study of shared clonotypes between healthy human individuals. The protocol was immunoSEQ multiplex PCR, while the TCRdb copy is restricted to in-frame clones and leaves out a portion. The table has millions of clones, roughly 95% seen once; the top ten hold about 1.1%. What was sequenced was naive CD8+ T cells sorted from blood. The receptor source for this set is a man aged 18 to 35 in good health. CDR3s leave out the opening cysteine and the closing phenylalanine or tryptophan. A D gene is named only where the DNA matches it firmly. Rows may omit the clone size; those that give it use once, few, many or a size class.

cdr3_aa,cdr3_length,clone_size,d_call,j_call,v_call
ASSLDWDNTGELF,13,once,.,TRBJ2-2,TRBV11-2
ASSSMGVQGADTQY,14,once,TRBD1,TRBJ2-3,TRBV13
ASSLGLAGETGELF,14,.,TRBD2,TRBJ2-2,TRBV18
ASSKSGQGENTGELF,15,.,.,TRBJ2-2,TRBV21-1
ASSPLTGALLYEQY,14,.,TRBD1,TRBJ2-7,TRBV7-9
ASSWGVGYGYT,11,.,.,TRBJ1-2,TRBV27
AWSVGQGQETQY,12,once,TRBD1,TRBJ2-5,TRBV30
ASSAPGLTYEQY,12,.,.,TRBJ2-7,TRBV19
ASSQGGLAGQF,11,.,TRBD2,TRBJ2-1,TRBV4-2
ASSIDRGPVGSLH,13,few,TRBD1,TRBJ1-6,TRBV7-9
ASSVATSGFGTDTQY,15,.,.,TRBJ2-3,TRBV9
ASSGGQYTEAF,11,.,TRBD1,TRBJ1-1,TRBV5-4
ASSFSGLHYEQY,12,.,.,TRBJ2-7,TRBV13
ASSYSGPHPYEQY,13,once,.,TRBJ2-7,TRBV6-5
ASSLSPYEQY,10,once,.,TRBJ2-7,TRBV13
ASSQEMSGGEVHEQY,15,.,TRBD2,TRBJ2-7,TRBV4-3
ASSAQGVGTDTQY,13,.,TRBD1,TRBJ2-3,TRBV9
ATRGTAGNNEQF,12,.,.,TRBJ2-1,TRBV27
ASSSPFLDGDLRGEQF,16,.,.,TRBJ2-1,TRBV28
ASSEVGGLNTEAF,13,many,.,TRBJ1-1,TRBV2
ASSEAGHYSYEQY,13,.,.,TRBJ2-7,TRBV6-1
ASSITEGVGSPLH,13,.,.,TRBJ1-6,TRBV11-2
ASSLGQGSSYEQY,13,once,TRBD1,TRBJ2-7,TRBV5-1
AISDQAGSYEQY,12,.,.,TRBJ2-7,TRBV10-3
ASSWDSPNSPLH,12,few,TRBD1,TRBJ1-6,TRBV6-1
ASSLRRAYEQY,11,once,.,TRBJ2-7,TRBV11-2
ASSYSEGSYGYT,12,.,.,TRBJ1-2,TRBV6-5
ASSVGWAVEKLF,12,.,.,TRBJ1-4,TRBV9
ASSVLAGEGWGETQY,15,.,TRBD2,TRBJ2-5,TRBV2
ASSPLGNEQF,10,.,.,TRBJ2-1,TRBV19
ATRLGPGPIDTRGYT,15,.,.,TRBJ1-2,TRBV15
ASSQINYNEQF,11,.,.,TRBJ2-1,TRBV6-5
AWSTGGEQY,9,.,.,TRBJ2-7,TRBV30
ASSEWGAEQY,10,.,.,TRBJ2-7,TRBV2
ASSYSERVGGNEQF,14,.,.,TRBJ2-1,TRBV6-6
ASSFTGLAYYNEQF,14,few,TRBD2,TRBJ2-1,TRBV7-2
ASTMGVPYEQY,11,.,.,TRBJ2-7,TRBV6-6
ASSLAGSGNTIY,12,few,.,TRBJ1-3,TRBV5-6
ASTILGQVGPGELF,14,.,.,TRBJ2-2,TRBV27
ASSLSPTATDTQY,13,.,.,TRBJ2-3,TRBV28
ASGYTGSHTDTQY,13,.,.,TRBJ2-3,TRBV6-1
ASSIREYNQPQH,12,.,.,TRBJ1-5,TRBV19
ASSPVAGGTGELF,13,.,TRBD2,TRBJ2-2,TRBV28
ASSLDQDYEQY,11,.,.,TRBJ2-7,TRBV5-6
ASRPGQGWNEQY,12,.,TRBD1,TRBJ2-7,TRBV5-1
ASSQDTGYGYT,11,.,.,TRBJ1-2,TRBV4-1
ASSYAGASYEQY,12,once,.,TRBJ2-7,TRBV6-5
ASSQFNRGHNSPLH,14,.,TRBD1,TRBJ1-6,TRBV28
ASSEGEGIDGYT,12,.,.,TRBJ1-2,TRBV2
ASSQRTLGYEQY,12,.,.,TRBJ2-7,TRBV4-3
ASSLLGLNEKLF,12,.,.,TRBJ1-4,TRBV27
ASSLGAGGYNEQF,13,.,TRBD2,TRBJ2-1,TRBV4-1
ASSEALGGRYYEQY,14,.,.,TRBJ2-7,TRBV2
ASTPAGVGEQY,11,.,.,TRBJ2-7,TRBV6-5